This TCR beta chain is from a study of patients and donors after allogeneic stem cell transplantation. Trimming removed 4 bases from V and 2 bases from J, with 5 bases in between. This CDR3 is built from 12 residues. The sample holds a few counts of this clonotype. TCRdb redid the calling of the RT-PCR reads with MiXCR, one entry per CDR3 protein. Among some 880,000 distinct CDR3 sequences, roughly 18% were seen once, and the ten largest hold around 6%. The clonotype comes from a human donor who was either an allogeneic HSCT recipient or a stem cell or donor lymphocyte infusion donor (not recorded which). It is not recorded whose cells these are; they may come from a transplant donor. The chain employs TRBV12-3 or TRBV12-4 and TRBJ1-2; D remains unclear. The sample taken for sequencing was blood, either unsorted or a sorted T cell fraction (not recorded which). CDR3 residues: CASSSKNYGYTF. In DNA form, the CDR3 reads TGTGCCAGCAGTTCAAAGAACTATGGCTACACCTTC.